Detailed here is one TCR beta chain. This clone was seen only a few times. What this receptor recognizes is not known. Per-nucleotide qualities are absent, and no much larger clonotype sits a single base away. These data originate in a study of cytomegalovirus exposure and HLA in healthy donors (TCRdb year 2017). Regarding the research as a whole: According to an earlier analysis of around 600 of the donors, 150 million to 200 million T cells yielded 90 million to 140 million unique TCR beta sequences and 250 to 350 Gb of sequence data. A later genetic analysis used genome-wide SNP genotypes for about 60% of the roughly 670 donors, treating that subset as a discovery cohort. The study used immunosequencing to profile the T cell repertoires of several hundred subjects and linked those repertoires to cytomegalovirus serostatus. On average, around 200,000 unique TCR beta nucleotide sequences were sequenced per donor among 300 to 500 genotyped donors of the cohort, with roughly 18% of those sequences being non-productive. Rather than drawing on any new phenotypic data, the later analysis identified candidate immune exposures from TCR beta sequences and the way those sequences occurred across donors. Both class I and class II loci were covered by HLA typing, at four-digit resolution. The study was designed to test whether signatures of past pathogen exposure could be identified by cataloging public T cell receptors. Four to six DR-DQ haplotypes were handled as single units for association and clustering because linkage in the cohort was strong. About 280 gigabases of sequencing data and approximately 91 million unique TCR sequences made up an early release that covered 500 to 700 HLA-typed donors. Typing coverage varied by locus: roughly 620-640 donors for A, B, C, DRB1 and DQB1; 500 to 550 for DQA1; over 600 for DPA1; 450 to 480 for DPB1. A later analysis re-analyzed previously published TCR beta repertoires from roughly 600 donors and added high-resolution HLA genotyping to study TCR occurrence patterns. To predict cytomegalovirus infection status, the study combined high-throughput TCR immunosequencing, statistical association of individual TCRs with disease status, and machine learning. Besides the first cohort of more than 650 subjects, a separate validation cohort made up of around 120 different subjects was used. Donor age, sex, ethnicity and CMV serostatus were compiled alongside the repertoire data. In an earlier analysis of roughly 600 of the donors, high-throughput TCR beta sequencing was used to judge whether each TCR beta V gene segment behaved as functional or pseudogenic. Every repertoire in the discovery cohort had been generated on one and the same sequencing platform. Of the 398 genotyped donors, approximately 81% were placed in the genetic ancestry cluster associated with self-reported Caucasian donors.

On the study overall, not on this receptor specifically: In both the original and validation cohorts, the classifier was reported to diagnose cytomegalovirus status with high specificity and sensitivity. A further reported finding was that TCR beta sequences accurately predicted the HLA-A and HLA-B alleles for most subjects in the first cohort. In vitro tests confirmed that a few of the cytomegalovirus-associated TCR beta chains recognize cytomegalovirus antigens. The cohort was sequenced for TCR beta chains only, and without alpha or paired-chain data the features that could be detected were limited. Correlated functional status among segregating V segments might be attributable to linkage disequilibrium, but an unknown experimental factor could not be ruled out. A cluster of highly shared sequence variants was judged likely to be a technical artifact of the sequencing pipeline. Strong co-occurrence of HLA alleles, especially DR and DQ, made assigning TCR associations to individual alleles difficult. At a false discovery rate of 0.05, a later analysis linked approximately 18,000 TCR beta sequences to specific HLA alleles. Most CMV-associated TCR beta chains appeared to be HLA-restricted in a later analysis, and the HLA associations seemed to be driven largely by CMV exposure. The only immune exposure information available for the cohort was CMV serostatus. The study listed approximately 150 TCR beta chains as associated with cytomegalovirus. Because HLA typing was missing for some donors at each locus, association tests included only the typed subset. The earlier analysis of 587 of the donors excluded about 16 rarely observed V segments, including chromosome 9 orphons, because counts were too low. An association between a missense DCLRE1C variant and V-gene and J-gene trimming of TCR beta chains was found in a later genetic analysis and replicated in an independent cohort. In an earlier analysis of approximately 590 of the donors, most TCR beta V segments were observed in productive rearrangements about 90% or about 30% of the time, broadly matching IMGT annotations. A later analysis found that TCR association rates varied across HLA loci, with DRB1 alleles showing the most associated TCRs and HLA-C alleles the fewest. In a later analysis, HLA-associated TCR beta chains showed more clonal expansion and lower generation probabilities than non-associated chains that were equally common. While some public TCRs were present in many individuals, most TCR sequences turned up only very rarely across donors. The authors suggested that the approach could potentially be generalized to other disease states and immunological phenotypes. According to a later genetic analysis, donors in an Asian-associated ancestry cluster had fewer N-insertions in productive TCRs than the approximately 690-donor mean. The presence/absence analyses assumed that sequencing depth was roughly uniform across donors, and that assumption may not be true. According to a later analysis, parvovirus B19, influenza, CMV and Epstein-Barr virus appeared linked to several top co-occurrence clusters.

The library was obtained by the immunoSEQ multiplex PCR assay. A mixture of 60 forward primers for TCR Vbeta segments and 13 reverse primers for TCR Jbeta segments was used in the multiplex PCR. The CDR3 region of rearranged TCR beta genes was amplified from genomic DNA by a multiplex PCR assay. On the Illumina HiSeq System, the amplified TCR beta libraries were sequenced as 87-base-pair reads. In the authors' own workflow: A later analysis counted tens of millions of unique TCR beta chains across the 500 to 850 repertoires, and roughly 9.9 million of these chains were shared by at least two donors. Raw reads were error-corrected and collapsed into unique sequences by a nearest-neighbor algorithm in which closely related sequences were merged to remove PCR and sequencing errors. To assign V, D and J gene segments, CDR3 sequences were aligned to IMGT reference sequences. Each retained sequence needed at least a six-nucleotide match to both a V gene segment and a J gene segment. Rearrangements were classified as productive when the CDR3 lacked stop codons and remained in frame with V and J, and all other rearrangements were classified as non-productive. CDR3 was defined according to IMGT convention as the region running from the second conserved V-encoded cysteine to the conserved J-encoded phenylalanine. In an earlier analysis of roughly 580 of the donors, sequences lacking an unambiguous match to a single V gene segment were excluded. An earlier analysis of several hundred of the donors called V segments functional above 56.7% productive rearrangements and segregating when the between-donor standard deviation exceeded 5%. A statistical classification framework was built to diagnose cytomegalovirus status from the catalog of TCR beta chain sequences. V and J gene assignment, in a later analysis, came from comparing TCR nucleotide sequences with IMGT/GENE-DB human TR gene sequences. The TCRdist pipeline was used in a later analysis to assign CDR3 sequences and most-parsimonious VDJ recombination scenarios. In a later analysis, every TCR beta chain was defined by the combination of its CDR3 amino acid sequence and its V-gene family, and reads without a unique V-gene family were dropped. To address suspected cross-contamination and a sequencing artifact, a later analysis removed roughly 640 highly shared, low-generation-probability nucleotide sequences. For each public chain, a later analysis derived a clonal expansion index from normalized ranks of inferred template counts within each repertoire. In a later analysis, generation probabilities were computed using a VDJ recombination model fitted to out-of-frame rearrangements, and the results were checked against IGoR. Hypergeometric tests were used in a later analysis to score TCR-TCR, TCR-HLA and TCR-CMV co-occurrence, with a repertoire-size bias correction applied to the TCR pairs. To estimate false discovery rates, a later analysis permuted the HLA or CMV assignments 20 times. In a later analysis, co-occurring TCRs were grouped using DBSCAN, and TCRdist sequence similarity was added for clustering within HLA-allele-positive subsets. Co-occurrence clustering excluded repertoires with fewer than 30,000 or more than 120,000 public chains, plus five with anomalous nucleotide sharing. The clones in this table, taken by TCRdb from immuneACCESS, are in-frame only. Not every clone is retained; where verified, under half of the shortfall comes from an unresolved V gene, and the cause of the rest is unknown. The D gene and trimming were derived from the DNA, and the V and J assignments and clone size from that table. This sample comprises about 120,000 clones, less than 20% of them detected only once. 1.9% of the sample goes to the ten largest clones.

The cohort consisted of some 730 healthy bone marrow donors. At the time of sampling, every cohort member was nominally healthy, though immune exposures that went unrecorded were likely present. The donor was CMV seronegative and was included in the group of about 400 seronegative cohort members. Each donor provided a peripheral blood sample, and peripheral blood mononuclear cells were used for TCR beta sequencing. The Qiagen DNeasy Blood Extraction Kit was used to extract genomic DNA from the blood cell samples. The TCR originated in a woman between 18 and 30 years old in good health and CMV-seronegative. Sequenced: PBMCs.

The sequenced DNA: TGTGCCAGCAGTCTGGGCAGCACAGATACGCAGTATTTT. Translated, it gives CASSLGSTDTQYF. The chain is encoded by TRBV2 joined to TRBJ2-3; no D gene is confidently identified. The CDR3 runs 13 amino acids, cysteine and phenylalanine included. Only the CDR3 DNA is retained, 39 bases long and in frame from the first base. V is clipped by 5 bases and J by 0 bases, and the sequence between their germline boundaries is 6 bases long. Per the germline V gene, SNHLY is the CDR1 and FYNNEI is the CDR2. Reference TRBV2 and TRBJ2-3 proteins supply the regions before and after the CDR3; the full variable domain is: EPEVTQTPSHQVTQMGQEVILRCVPISNHLYFYWYRQILGQKVEFLVSFYNNEISEKSEIFDDQFSVERPDGSNFTLKIRSTKLEDSAMYFCASSLGSTDTQYFGPGTRLTVL.